This T cell receptor (beta chain) is from a study of T-cell reconstitution after alpha-beta-depleted transplantation in children. The V gene end was trimmed by 1 base and the J gene end by 5 bases; junction bases not matched to a gene: 5. The CDR3 covers 15 residues. The germline V gene has CDR1 DFQATT and CDR2 SNEGSKA (reference sequence). With respect to this clonotype: Its matching antigen is unknown.

Overall study findings and caveats: Several hundred expanded graft clones reportedly gave rise to the alpha-beta T cells present about two months after transplant.

The authors prepared the TCRbeta library with unique molecular identifiers. TCRdb reprocessed the PCR reads via MiXCR and lists one record per CDR3 protein. The sample consists of 700,000 to 950,000 distinct CDR3 sequences, about 15% of them appearing once. This receptor was obtained from a male patient younger than 18 who had a stem cell transplant for acute lymphoblastic leukemia, so the T cells may come from the graft donor. The source material was PBMCs, mostly from graft donor cells, sampled 360 days after TCRalphabeta/CD19-depleted stem cell transplant. The V call is TRBV20-1, the J call TRBJ2-5; the match to TRBD2 covers 12 bases. The CDR3 sequence is CSARATSGSVETQYF. CDR3 coding DNA: TGCAGTGCTAGAGCGACTAGCGGGAGTGTGGAGACCCAGTACTTC.